What follows are 15 T cell receptor beta chains derived from one specimen sequenced in a study of radiotherapy plus CTLA-4 blockade in lung cancer. Assay: immunoSEQ multiplex PCR; the TCRdb copy retains only in-frame clones and omits some. The sample includes roughly 100,000 clones, 82% of them seen just once. The sequenced sample was peripheral blood, obtained from a patient treated with radiotherapy plus ipilimumab. These receptors came from a human donor with non-small cell lung cancer who had a partial response to radiotherapy plus ipilimumab.

The chain uses TRBV18 and TRBJ2-7; 8 bases are a match to TRBD2. J gave up 4 bases and V 3 bases, and 5 bases lay outside the gene matches. The CDR3 consists of 14 residues. Germline V gene data show CDR1 as KGHSH and CDR2 as LQKENI. This CDR3 is CASSPYGGEYEQYF. CDR3 bases: TGTGCCAGCTCACCCTACGGGGGGGAATACGAGCAGTACTTC. The variable domain in full, completed from reference TRBV18 and TRBJ2-7, reads NAGVMQNPRHLVRRRGQEARLRCSPMKGHSHVYWYRQLPEEGLKFMVYLQKENIIDESGMPKERFSAEFPKEGPSILRIQQVVRGDSAAYFCASSPYGGEYEQYFGPGTRLTVT.

In its sample, this clone was seen a few times. This chain joins TRBV5-1 and TRBJ2-5; 7 bases align to TRBD1. Trimming took 0 bases from V and 3 from J; bases not matched to a gene: 2. Germline V CDR1 and CDR2: SGHRS, YFSETQ. The CDR3 has 14 amino acids. The CDR3 DNA reads as TGCGCCAGCAGCTTGGCCGACAGGGAAGAGACCCAGTACTTC. Translating it yields CASSLADREETQYF.

V usage is TRBV9 and J usage is TRBJ2-1, with TRBD2 matching over 7 bases. The V gene's germline CDR1 is SGDLS and CDR2 YYNGEE. This CDR3 region has 17 residues. The ends lost 0 bases at V and 0 bases at J; junction bases unmatched: 6. CDR3 nucleotides: TGTGCCAGCAGCGTAGCCCCGGGAGGAAGCTCCTACAATGAGCAGTTCTTC. Its translation is CASSVAPGGSSYNEQFF. Based on the CDR3 plus reference TRBV9 and TRBJ2-1, the full variable domain is DSGVTQTPKHLITATGQRVTLRCSPRSGDLSVYWYQQSLDQGLQFLIQYYNGEERAKGNILERFSAQQFPDLHSELNLSSLELGDSALYFCASSVAPGGSSYNEQFFGPGTRLTVL.

This clone has only one observation. The V call is TRBV28, the J call TRBJ1-3; D uncertain. The CDR3 consists of 14 residues. V lost 4 bases to trimming and J lost 0 bases, with 7 bases between them. CDR1 and CDR2 (germline): MDHEN, SYDVKM. Here the CDR3 reads CASSSRNSGNTIYF. DNA of the CDR3: TGTGCCAGCAGTTCCAGAAACTCTGGAAACACCATATATTTT.

The rearrangement links TRBV27 to TRBJ2-7; 11 bases are shared with TRBD2. Germline CDR1 is MNHEY and CDR2 is SMNVEV (reference sequence). The CDR3 spans 14 residues. Losses at the gene ends were 4 bases for V and 4 bases for J; bases not matched to a gene: 3. Here the CDR3 reads CASSSGLAVYEQYF. CDR3 in DNA: TGTGCCAGCAGTTCGGGACTAGCGGTGTACGAGCAGTACTTC.

The chain has TRBV28 and TRBJ1-1; D may be TRBD1 (6 bases). The V gene lost 5 bases and the J gene lost 3 bases, with 19 bases spanning the gap. Germline loops: CDR1 MDHEN, CDR2 SYDVKM. The CDR3 has 16 amino acids. Here the CDR3 DNA reads TGTGCCAGCAGTGATCCACAGGGCTTGGGGGACACTGAAGCTTTCTTT. Its protein is CASSDPQGLGDTEAFF.

The V gene is TRBV7-8, the J gene TRBJ1-5; the D gene is possibly TRBD1 (6 bases). CDR3 length: 16 residues. From germline, CDR1 is SGHVS and CDR2 FQNEAQ. Trimming cost V 3 bases and J 0 bases, with 12 bases left between them. CDR3 residues: CASSFAGAYSNQPQHF. As DNA, the CDR3 is TGTGCCAGCAGCTTCGCAGGGGCCTATAGCAATCAGCCCCAGCATTTT.

The chain recombines TRBV5-1 with TRBJ1-4, with a tentative D call TRBD1 (5 bases). CDR3 length: 15 amino acids. Germline-derived CDR1 and CDR2 are SGHRS and YFSETQ. The V end was cut by 2 bases, the J end by 6 bases, with 14 bases between. For the CDR3, the DNA is TGCGCCAGCAGCTTACAAGGGGATCGGGATGAAAAACTGTTTTTT. Protein sequence: CASSLQGDRDEKLFF.

In DNA, the CDR3 is TGCAGCGTTGCAGGGACTTCCTCCTACGAGCAGTACTTC. Translation gives CSVAGTSSYEQYF. The chain uses TRBV29-1 and TRBJ2-7; a weak D match, TRBD2 (6 bases). The CDR3 consists of 13 residues. V was pared by 4 bases and J by 0 bases, with 10 bases between. Germline V gene sequence: CDR1 SQVTM, CDR2 ANQGSEA.

This chain connects TRBV9 to TRBJ2-2; 11 nucleotides align to TRBD1. The germline gives CDR1 SGDLS, CDR2 YYNGEE. This CDR3 comprises 16 residues. J was trimmed by 6 bases and V by 3 bases; bases with no gene match: 7. CDR3 in amino acids: CASSAWTGGLAGELFF. CDR3 DNA: TGTGCCAGCAGCGCCTGGACAGGGGGCTTAGCCGGGGAGCTGTTTTTT.

The chain links TRBV5-1 to TRBJ2-2; 7 nucleotides match TRBD1. The CDR3 loop spans 16 amino acids. V dropped 5 bases and J dropped 4; count of bases not matched to a gene: 11. From germline, CDR1 is SGHRS and CDR2 YFSETQ. The DNA of the CDR3 is TGCGCCAGCAGACTCACAGGGGAAAGAAGCACCGGGGAGCTGTTTTTT. Amino acid sequence: CASRLTGERSTGELFF.

The chain uses TRBV28 and TRBJ1-1; weak D call: TRBD1 (6 bases). The germline V and J ends were trimmed by 5 bases and 5 bases, with 12 bases remaining between them. The germline CDR1 and CDR2 sequences are MDHEN and SYDVKM. The CDR3 sequence is 13 residues long. The CDR3 coding sequence is TGTGCCAGCAGTGAGGGACAATGGACTGAAGCTTTCTTT. Translated: CASSEGQWTEAFF.

The rearrangement uses TRBV28 and TRBJ2-3; possible D gene TRBD2, 6 bases. Trimming pared 1 base from V and 1 base from J, leaving 12 bases between. This CDR3 spans 16 amino acids. The germline V gene has CDR1 MDHEN and CDR2 SYDVKM. The CDR3 bases are TGTGCCAGCAGTTTATTTGGCGGGATCGGCACAGATACGCAGTATTTT. It translates to CASSLFGGIGTDTQYF.

The chain carries TRBV21-1 and TRBJ2-1; TRBD2 is the table's D call and was not checked against the DNA. TRBV21-1 is termed a pseudogene. The CDR3 spans 17 residues. The CDR3 DNA is TGTGCCAGCAGCCCATCCTCAACTAGCGGGCGATACAATGAGCAGTTCTTC. Its translation: CASSPSSTSGRYNEQFF.

The chain carries TRBV18 and TRBJ2-7; D might be TRBD1 (5 bases). Germline lookup yields CDR1 KGHSH and CDR2 LQKENI. The CDR3 extends over 13 amino acids. Deletions cut 3 bases from V and 4 bases from J, with 10 bases between. The CDR3 loop is CASSPSPGYEQYF. CDR3 nucleotide sequence: TGTGCCAGCTCACCGTCGCCAGGGTACGAGCAGTACTTC.